This T cell receptor (beta chain) came from a study of blood T cell repertoires in COVID-19. Across the study: Whether acute or convalescent, the COVID-19 samples came from the United States, Italy and Spain. Sources were T cells, B-cell-depleted T cells, or PBMCs; the material itself was cDNA or gDNA.

Measured with immunoSEQ multiplex PCR; TCRdb has only the in-frame clones, and not every one. This sample yields 140,000 or so clones, of which around four fifths are seen a single time; approximately 5% belongs to the top ten. V lost 4 bases and J lost 5, with 13 bases in between. The CDR3 extends over 14 amino acids. Germline CDR1 reads KGHSH; CDR2 reads LQKENI. What was sequenced was peripheral blood. This chain connects TRBV18 to TRBJ2-3; a possible D gene is TRBD2 (6 bases). This TCR derives from a human donor in a cohort sampled during active COVID-19. CDR3 coding DNA: TGTGCCAGCTCACGGGGTACGGGGGAAGATACGCAGTATTTT. Its translation: CASSRGTGEDTQYF.